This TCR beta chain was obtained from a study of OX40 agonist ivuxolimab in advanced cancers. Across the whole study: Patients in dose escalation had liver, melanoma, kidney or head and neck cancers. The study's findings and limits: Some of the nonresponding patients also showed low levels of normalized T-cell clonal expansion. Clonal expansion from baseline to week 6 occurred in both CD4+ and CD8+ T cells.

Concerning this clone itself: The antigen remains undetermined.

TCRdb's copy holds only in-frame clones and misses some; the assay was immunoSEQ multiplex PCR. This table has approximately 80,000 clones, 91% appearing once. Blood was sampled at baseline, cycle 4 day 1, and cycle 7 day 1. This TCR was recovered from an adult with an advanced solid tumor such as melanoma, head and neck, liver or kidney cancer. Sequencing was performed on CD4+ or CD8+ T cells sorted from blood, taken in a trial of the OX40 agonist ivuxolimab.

For the CDR3, the DNA is TGTGCCAGCAGCAAGACAGATACAGATACGCAGTATTTT. Its translation: CASSKTDTDTQYF. The chain carries TRBV5-6 and TRBJ2-3, with D possibly TRBD1 on 5 matching bases. The germline V and J ends were trimmed by 4 bases and 3 bases, with 9 bases remaining between them. This CDR3 region has 13 residues. The germline CDR1 and CDR2 sequences are SGHDT and YYEEEE.